This entry lists 21 T cell receptor beta chains sequenced from one sample in a study of T-cell reconstitution after alpha-beta-depleted transplantation in children (dated by TCRdb to the mid-2010s). The library relied on PCR. Sequenced using an Illumina HiSeq 2500. Molecular barcoding was employed in the preparation of TCR libraries, with unique molecular identifiers being used to normalize TCRbeta repertoire quantification. The raw public data were reprocessed by TCRdb itself: fastp quality trimming at Q25, MiXCR clonotype calling, in-frame beta chains only. Duplicate CDR3 protein sequences are folded into a single record with the most common DNA and genes. Here the sample has some 550,000 distinct CDR3 sequences; around 19% occur a single time. Of the sample, 3.3% is held by the ten largest clones. Sequencing was performed on PBMCs from the stem cell graft donor, taken from the stem cell graft. The receptors derive from a human donor who donated a stem cell graft to a child with acute lymphoblastic leukemia.

The CDR3 loop reads CASSQETEGGETQYF. CDR3 sequence (DNA): TGTGCCAGCAGCCAAGAAACGGAGGGAGGGGAGACCCAGTACTTC. The V gene is TRBV4-2, the J gene TRBJ2-5, with 7 positions matching TRBD2. CDR1 is LGHNA and CDR2 is YNFKEQ in the germline V gene. The CDR3 extends over 15 amino acids. Trimming took 0 bases from V and 5 from J; bases not matched to a gene: 6.

The V call is TRBV5-6, the J call TRBJ1-3; D is unclear. The germline CDR1 and CDR2 sequences are SGHDT and YYEEEE. V lost 4 bases and J lost 0, with 5 bases in between. The CDR3 sequence is 13 residues long. Here the CDR3 reads CASSPISGNTIYF. CDR3 in DNA: TGTGCCAGCAGCCCTATCTCTGGAAACACCATATATTTT.

This clonotype was counted a few times. The chain recombines TRBV9 with TRBJ2-1; no reliable D call. From germline, CDR1 is SGDLS and CDR2 YYNGEE. This CDR3 contains 14 residues. V gave up 0 bases and J gave up 8 bases, with 12 bases separating them. In nucleotides, the CDR3 is TGTGCCAGCAGCGTAGGCAGTCGATTGGATGAGCAGTTCTTC. It translates to CASSVGSRLDEQFF.

The genes are TRBV19 and TRBJ1-5; D is ambiguous. This CDR3 has 15 residues. Germline CDR1 and CDR2: LNHDA and SQIVND (reference sequence). The ends were cut back, 1 base at V and 0 bases at J, with 7 bases in the middle. The CDR3 here is CASSIADGSNQPQHF. The CDR3 coding sequence is TGTGCCAGTAGTATAGCCGACGGTAGCAATCAGCCCCAGCATTTT. Looking up the rest from reference TRBV19 and TRBJ1-5 gives the full variable domain: DGGITQSPKYLFRKEGQNVTLSCEQNLNHDAMYWYRQDPGQGLRLIYYSQIVNDFQKGDIAEGYSVSREKKESFPLTVTSAQKNPTAFYLCASSIADGSNQPQHFGDGTRLSIL.

This clonotype showed up just a few times. The chain links TRBV7-9 to TRBJ2-7; maybe TRBD1 (6 bases). V lost 3 bases and J 3 bases, leaving 12 bases between the germline ends. The length of the CDR3 is 14 residues. Germline CDR1 SEHNR, CDR2 FQNEAQ (reference sequence). Here the CDR3 reads CASSFSGTNYEQYF. CDR3 DNA sequence: TGTGCCAGCAGCTTCTCCGGGACAAACTACGAGCAGTACTTC.

The gene calls are TRBV24-1 and TRBJ2-1; 14 bases agree with TRBD2. The CDR3 covers 16 residues. Per the germline V gene, CDR1 is KGHDR and CDR2 is SFDVKD. Trimming at V came to 4 bases and at J to 8 bases, leaving 6 bases not matched to a gene. The CDR3 DNA reads TGTGCCACCAGTGAGACGGGACTAGCGGGAGCCTATGAGCAGTTCTTC. It translates to CATSETGLAGAYEQFF.

V usage is TRBV30 and J usage is TRBJ2-1, with D possibly TRBD1 on 6 matching bases. Germline CDR1 and CDR2: GTSNPN and SVGIG (reference sequence). Trimming pared 0 bases from V and 8 bases from J, leaving 11 bases between. The CDR3 spans 13 residues. CDR3 sequence: CAWSVDRRDEQFF. The CDR3, as DNA: TGTGCCTGGAGTGTGGACAGACGCGATGAGCAGTTCTTC.

The genes are TRBV10-3 and TRBJ2-2, with 7 positions matching TRBD1. There are 14 residues in the CDR3. V shed 10 bases and J 1 base; nucleotides not matched to a gene: 6. In germline, CDR1 is ENHRY, CDR2 SYGVKD. The CDR3 bases are TGTGCCACCTCGGGACAGATGAACACCGGGGAGCTGTTTTTT. It yields the protein CATSGQMNTGELFF.

This chain joins TRBV18 and TRBJ2-7; D not certain. This CDR3 contains 14 residues. The ends were cut back, 8 bases at V and 2 bases at J, with 16 bases in the middle. Germline V gives CDR1 KGHSH, CDR2 LQKENI. The CDR3 here is CASQPSRSPYEQYF. The CDR3 nucleotides are TGTGCCAGCCAACCGTCGCGTTCGCCCTACGAGCAGTACTTC.

This clonotype came up many times. The chain carries TRBV5-1 and TRBJ2-1; 7 positions match TRBD2. The V and J ends lost 4 bases and 2 bases, in that order; junction bases with no gene match: 3. CDR1 SGHRS and CDR2 YFSETQ come from the germline V gene. The CDR3 runs 14 residues. Written as DNA, the CDR3 is TGCGCCAGCAGCGCGGGGGTCCCCTACAATGAGCAGTTCTTC. The encoded protein is CASSAGVPYNEQFF.

This clonotype was seen more than once but under ten times. The chain combines TRBV25-1 with TRBJ1-1; TRBD1 matches 7 bases. CDR3 length: 15 residues. The V and J ends lost 3 bases and 4 bases, in that order; junction bases with no gene match: 8. Germline V gene lookup returns CDR1 MGHDK and CDR2 SYGVNS. Here the CDR3 DNA reads TGTGCCAGCAGTGACACAGGGGCAAGTAGCACTGAAGCTTTCTTT. Its protein product is CASSDTGASSTEAFF.

This rearrangement joins TRBV13 to TRBJ2-2, with 9 bases matching TRBD2. Germline V CDR1 and CDR2: PRHDT, FYEKMQ (reference sequence). After removal of 4 bases from V and 2 bases from J, the junction contained 5 bases not matched to a gene. The CDR3 runs to 16 residues. CDR3 nucleotide sequence: TGTGCCAGCAGCTCCGGACTAGCGCTAAACACCGGGGAGCTGTTTTTT. Translation gives CASSSGLALNTGELFF.

The V gene is TRBV20-1, the J gene TRBJ2-3, with 14 bases that match TRBD2. Trimming removed 0 bases from V and 0 bases from J; junction bases left unmatched: 5. Looked up from germline, CDR1 is DFQATT and CDR2 is SNEGSKA (reference sequence). The CDR3 sequence is 18 residues long. CDR3 sequence: CSARDGTSGRISTDTQYF. The CDR3 nucleotides are TGCAGTGCTAGAGATGGGACTAGCGGGAGAATTAGCACAGATACGCAGTATTTT.

This chain links TRBV20-1 with TRBJ2-3; 14 bases align to TRBD2. The CDR3 contains 17 residues. V was clipped by 6 bases and J by 0 bases; unmatched bases: 8. The germline CDR1 and CDR2 sequences are DFQATT and SNEGSKA (reference sequence). CDR3 in DNA: TGCAGTGCGGGGGGACTAGCGGGAGTAGCGAGCACAGATACGCAGTATTTT. It yields the protein CSAGGLAGVASTDTQYF.

This sequence joins TRBV7-9 and TRBJ2-3, with 7 nucleotides matching TRBD2. The trim removed 1 base at V and 10 bases at J, leaving 14 bases unmatched. This CDR3 region has 16 residues. Germline V gene lookup returns CDR1 SEHNR and CDR2 FQNEAQ (reference sequence). The chain's CDR3 is CASSLGEGGPGHPQYF. CDR3 nucleotides: TGTGCCAGCAGCTTAGGAGAGGGAGGGCCAGGCCACCCGCAGTATTTT. Supplemented by reference TRBV7-9 and TRBJ2-3, the full variable domain reads DTGVSQNPRHKITKRGQNVTFRCDPISEHNRLYWYRQTLGQGPEFLTYFQNEAQLEKSRLLSDRFSAERPKGSFSTLEIQRTEQGDSAMYLCASSLGEGGPGHPQYFGPGTRLTVL.

This clonotype was recorded a few times. V usage is TRBV2 and J usage is TRBJ2-7, with 8 nucleotides matching TRBD1. The germline CDR1 and CDR2 sequences are SNHLY and FYNNEI. V shed 7 bases, J shed 3 bases, and the junction held 11 bases outside the gene matches. The CDR3 sequence is 15 residues long. The CDR3 sequence: CASIRKDRAGYEQYF. CDR3 nucleotide sequence: TGTGCCAGCATTAGGAAGGACAGGGCGGGCTACGAGCAGTACTTC.

This clonotype was detected ten times or more. This chain links TRBV11-2 with TRBJ2-1, with 7 bases identical to TRBD2. Losses at the gene ends were 1 base for V and 7 bases for J; bases not matched to a gene: 7. The CDR3 covers 15 residues. Germline CDR1 SGHAT, CDR2 FQNNGV. The CDR3 protein is CASSLVAGAPNEQFF. The DNA for the CDR3 is TGTGCCAGCAGCTTAGTGGCGGGAGCCCCTAATGAGCAGTTCTTC.

The V and J genes are TRBV5-6 and TRBJ2-3; TRBD1 agrees at 7 bases. The junction had 7 bases not matched to a gene; V was cut back by 5 bases and J by 4 bases. The CDR3 length is 14 residues. The V gene's germline CDR1 is SGHDT and CDR2 YYEEEE. The CDR3 loop reads CASSWVGTADTQYF. CDR3 in DNA: TGTGCCAGCAGTTGGGTTGGGACAGCAGATACGCAGTATTTT.

The J gene is TRBJ2-7, the V gene TRBV7-9; unclear D gene. From germline, CDR1 is SEHNR and CDR2 FQNEAQ (reference sequence). CDR3 length: 15 residues. The V end was cut by 3 bases, the J end by 2 bases, with 14 bases between. Here the CDR3 reads CASSFLDYDPYEQYF. The CDR3 bases are TGTGCCAGCAGCTTTCTGGATTACGATCCCTACGAGCAGTACTTC. Full variable domain (missing parts from reference TRBV7-9 and TRBJ2-7): DTGVSQNPRHKITKRGQNVTFRCDPISEHNRLYWYRQTLGQGPEFLTYFQNEAQLEKSRLLSDRFSAERPKGSFSTLEIQRTEQGDSAMYLCASSFLDYDPYEQYFGPGTRLTVT.

This clonotype has more than one count but fewer than ten. The chain couples TRBV7-2 to TRBJ2-3; possible D gene TRBD1, 6 bases. CDR3 length equals 16 residues. V was pared by 5 bases and J by 0 bases, with 15 bases between. Germline loops: CDR1 SGHTA, CDR2 FQGNSA. CDR3 amino acids: CASSSLGGSSTDTQYF. CDR3 sequence (DNA): TGTGCCAGCAGCAGCCTAGGGGGATCTAGCACAGATACGCAGTATTTT.

The chain uses TRBV9 and TRBJ2-5, with TRBD2 matching over 8 bases. This CDR3 is 15 amino acids long. Germline loops: CDR1 SGDLS, CDR2 YYNGEE. Germline trimming cut 0 bases from V and 5 bases from J; bases unmatched to any gene: 6. Written as DNA, the CDR3 is TGTGCCAGCAGCGTAGGCGGGGGGCAGTTGGAGACCCAGTACTTC. Its translation: CASSVGGGQLETQYF.